This T cell receptor beta chain was identified during a study of blood T cell repertoires in COVID-19. Study summary: Acute-phase and convalescent COVID-19 samples originated in the United States, Italy and Spain. In each case, the material was cDNA or gDNA derived from T cells, B-cell-depleted T cells, or PBMCs.

Authors' methods: Nucleated cell number was recorded as an estimate derived from reference gene primer amplification. The protocol was immunoSEQ multiplex PCR, while the TCRdb copy is restricted to in-frame clones and leaves out a portion. V and J calls and clone size come straight from that table; D and trimming were deduced from the DNA. The table includes around 180,000 clones, roughly 86% detected once. The J segment lost 4 bases and the V segment lost 1 base, leaving 5 bases of the junction unmatched. CDR1 is SGHRS and CDR2 is YFSETQ in the germline V gene. This CDR3 is 16 amino acids long. Sequencing used peripheral blood. The origin of this receptor is a woman aged 25 to 39 with active or convalescent COVID-19. The chain has TRBV5-1 and TRBJ2-2, with 9 bases lining up with TRBD1. CDR3 nucleotides: TGCGCCAGCAGCTTGTTTGTGACAGGGGGCACCGGGGAGCTGTTTTTT. This translates into CASSLFVTGGTGELFF.